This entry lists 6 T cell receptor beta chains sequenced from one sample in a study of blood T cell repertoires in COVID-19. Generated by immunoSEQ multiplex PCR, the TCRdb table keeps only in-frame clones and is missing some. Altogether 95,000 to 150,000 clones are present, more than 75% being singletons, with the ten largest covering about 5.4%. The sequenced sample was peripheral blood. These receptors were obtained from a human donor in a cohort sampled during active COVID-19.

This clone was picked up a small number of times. In DNA, the CDR3 is TGTGCCAGCAGTTCGGTGGGACTAGCCACCGAAGAGCAGTACTTC. Translation: CASSSVGLATEEQYF. This chain connects TRBV28 to TRBJ2-7; 9 bases are a match to TRBD2. Unmatched junction bases numbered 11, after V lost 4 bases and J lost 7 bases. Germline assignment: CDR1 MDHEN and CDR2 SYDVKM. This CDR3 is 15 amino acids long.

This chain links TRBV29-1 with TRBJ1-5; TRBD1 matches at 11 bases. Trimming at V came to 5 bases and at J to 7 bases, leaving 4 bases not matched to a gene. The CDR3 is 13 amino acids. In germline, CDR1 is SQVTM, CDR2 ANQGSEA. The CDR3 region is CSVQGQGDQPQHF. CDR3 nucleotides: TGCAGCGTTCAGGGACAGGGGGACCAGCCCCAGCATTTT.

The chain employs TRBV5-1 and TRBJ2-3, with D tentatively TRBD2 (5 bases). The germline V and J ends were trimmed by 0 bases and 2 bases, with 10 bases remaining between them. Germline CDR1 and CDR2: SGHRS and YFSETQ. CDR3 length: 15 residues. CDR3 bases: TGCGCCAGCAGCTTGGTTGCGGGCCCCACAGATACGCAGTATTTT. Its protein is CASSLVAGPTDTQYF.

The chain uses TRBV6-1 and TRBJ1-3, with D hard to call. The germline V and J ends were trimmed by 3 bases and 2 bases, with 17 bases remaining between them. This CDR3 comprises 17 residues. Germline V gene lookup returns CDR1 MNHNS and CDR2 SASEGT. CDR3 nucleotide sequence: TGTGCCAGCAGTGATACTCTCGCCGGTTTAACTGGAAACACCATATATTTT. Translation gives CASSDTLAGLTGNTIYF.

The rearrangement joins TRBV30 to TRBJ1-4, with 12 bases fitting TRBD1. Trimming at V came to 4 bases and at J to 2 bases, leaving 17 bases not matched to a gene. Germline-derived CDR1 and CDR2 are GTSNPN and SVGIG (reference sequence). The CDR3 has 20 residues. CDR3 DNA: TGTGCCTGGACCAGATCCCGAACCGGGACAGGGGGCAGGACTAATGAAAAACTGTTTTTT. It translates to CAWTRSRTGTGGRTNEKLFF. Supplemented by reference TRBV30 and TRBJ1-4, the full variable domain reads SQTIHQWPATLVQPVGSPLSLECTVEGTSNPNLYWYRQAAGRGLQLLFYSVGIGQISSEVPQNLSASRPQDRQFILSSKKLLLSDSGFYLCAWTRSRTGTGGRTNEKLFFGSGTQLSVL.

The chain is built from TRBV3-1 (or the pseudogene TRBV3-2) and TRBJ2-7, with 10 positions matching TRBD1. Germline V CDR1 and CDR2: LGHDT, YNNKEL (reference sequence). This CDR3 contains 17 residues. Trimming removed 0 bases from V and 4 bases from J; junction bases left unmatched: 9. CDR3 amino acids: CASSQENPGQGWYEQYF. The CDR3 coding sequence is TGTGCCAGCAGCCAAGAGAATCCGGGACAGGGGTGGTACGAGCAGTACTTC.